The entry below describes one TCR beta chain. As handled by the study authors: By means of reference gene primer amplification, nucleated cell counts were estimated. Profiling relied on immunoSEQ multiplex PCR, and the TCRdb table lists in-frame clones only, not all of them. V, J and clone size derive from that table, while D and trimming were established from the DNA sequence. Seen here are a few hundred thousand clones, 89% observed once, and the top ten hold approximately 12%. CDR3 size: 16 residues. The V gene's germline CDR1 is LGHNA and CDR2 YSLEER. The germline V and J ends were trimmed by 1 base and 9 bases, with 18 bases remaining between them. The data belong to a study of blood T cell repertoires in COVID-19. Looking at the study overall: PBMCs, B-cell-depleted T cells, or T cells provided the cDNA or gDNA that made up the material.

This TCR derives from a woman aged 55 to 70 with acute or convalescent COVID-19. The sequenced sample consisted of peripheral blood. The chain is built from TRBV4-3 and TRBJ2-2; D is perhaps TRBD2 (6 bases). Here the CDR3 reads CASSQGETRSERELFF. CDR3 DNA sequence: TGCGCCAGCAGCCAAGGGGAGACTAGATCCGAAAGGGAGCTGTTTTTT.